This T cell receptor beta chain was documented in a study of T cells in Graves' hyperthyroidism and ophthalmopathy. Notes on the study in general: The model's output predicted ophthalmopathy at a median of roughly seven months prior to onset. Separation of ophthalmopathy from stable hyperthyroidism was achieved by a 13 V-J model.

From RNA transcripts, TCR beta CDR3 regions were amplified. The primer set for the first-round RT-PCR of the TCR CDR3 was HTBI. TCRdb fed the multiplex PCR reads into MiXCR, producing one record per CDR3 protein. The sample holds approximately 590,000 distinct CDR3 sequences, about 15% seen once. Worth noting for this clonotype: What it binds is unknown. A much larger clone differs from this one at a single base, so this may be a read error.

The germline V gene encodes CDR1 MNHEY and CDR2 SMNVEV (reference sequence). The CDR3 contains 18 residues. Those with hyperthyroidism were 18 to 65 years old, newly diagnosed, and ill for under 2 months. It was 10 ml of fresh peripheral blood that supplied the PBMCs. Sample: blood. The sequence came from a woman under 40 with Graves' hyperthyroidism. V gene TRBV27 combines with J gene TRBJ2-1; 7 nucleotides agree with TRBD2. The CDR3 DNA reads TGTGCCTGCTCCCCCGGACTACTAGCGCTTAGCTCCTACAATGGGCAGTTCTTC. The encoded protein is CACSPGLLALSSYNGQFF.